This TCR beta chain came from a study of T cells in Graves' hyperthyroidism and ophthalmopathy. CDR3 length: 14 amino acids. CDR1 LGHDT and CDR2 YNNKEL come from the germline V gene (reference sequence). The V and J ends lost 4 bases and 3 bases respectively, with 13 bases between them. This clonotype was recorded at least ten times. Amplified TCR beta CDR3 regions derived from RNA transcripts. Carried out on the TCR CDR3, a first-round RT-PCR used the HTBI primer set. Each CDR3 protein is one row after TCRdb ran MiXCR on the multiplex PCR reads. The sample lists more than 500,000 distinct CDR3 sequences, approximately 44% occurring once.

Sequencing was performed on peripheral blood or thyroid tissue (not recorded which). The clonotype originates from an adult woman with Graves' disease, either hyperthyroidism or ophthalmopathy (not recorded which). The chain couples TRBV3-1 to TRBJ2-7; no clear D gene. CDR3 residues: CASSPGLSYYEQYF. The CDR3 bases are TGTGCCAGCAGCCCCGGTTTATCGTACTACGAGCAGTACTTC.